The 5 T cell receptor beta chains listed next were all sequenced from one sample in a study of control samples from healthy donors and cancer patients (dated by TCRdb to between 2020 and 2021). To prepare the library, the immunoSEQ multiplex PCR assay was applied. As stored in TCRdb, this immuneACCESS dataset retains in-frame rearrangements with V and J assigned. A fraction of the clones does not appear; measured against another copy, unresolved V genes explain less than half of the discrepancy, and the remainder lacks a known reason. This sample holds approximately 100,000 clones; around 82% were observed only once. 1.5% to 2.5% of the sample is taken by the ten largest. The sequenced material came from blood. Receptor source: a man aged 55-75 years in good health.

The CDR3 DNA is TGTGCCAGCAGTTTATTGGGACGCCCAACGGGAGGAGGCACTGAAGCTTTCTTT. Translating it yields CASSLLGRPTGGGTEAFF. The J gene is TRBJ1-1, the V gene TRBV28; tentatively, D is TRBD1 (5 bases). Germline-derived CDR1 and CDR2 are MDHEN and SYDVKM. The germline V and J ends were trimmed by 1 base and 4 bases, with 22 bases remaining between them. The CDR3 loop spans 18 amino acids.

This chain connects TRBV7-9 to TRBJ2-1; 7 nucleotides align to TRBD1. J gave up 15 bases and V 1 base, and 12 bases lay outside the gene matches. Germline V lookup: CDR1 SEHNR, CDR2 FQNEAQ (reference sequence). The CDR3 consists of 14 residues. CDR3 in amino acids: CASSLVDAQGLGFF. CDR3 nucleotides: TGTGCCAGCAGCTTAGTTGACGCACAGGGGCTGGGGTTCTTC.

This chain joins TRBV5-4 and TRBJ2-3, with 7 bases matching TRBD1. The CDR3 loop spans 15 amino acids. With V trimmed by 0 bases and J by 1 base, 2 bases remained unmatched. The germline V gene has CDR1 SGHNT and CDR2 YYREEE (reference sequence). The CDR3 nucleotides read TGTGCCAGCAGCTTGGTCACAGGGGGCACAGATACGCAGTATTTT. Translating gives CASSLVTGGTDTQYF.

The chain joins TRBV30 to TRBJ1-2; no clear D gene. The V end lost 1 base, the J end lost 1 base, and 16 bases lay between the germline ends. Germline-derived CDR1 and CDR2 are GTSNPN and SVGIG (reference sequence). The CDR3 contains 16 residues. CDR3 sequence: CAWSGDYNGGNYGYTF. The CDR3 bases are TGTGCCTGGAGTGGAGACTACAACGGCGGTAACTATGGCTACACCTTC.

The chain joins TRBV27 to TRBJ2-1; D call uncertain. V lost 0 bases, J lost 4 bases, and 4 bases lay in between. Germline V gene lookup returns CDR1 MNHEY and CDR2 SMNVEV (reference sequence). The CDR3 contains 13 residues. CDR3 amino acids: CASSLSEYNEQFF. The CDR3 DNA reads TGTGCCAGCAGTTTATCCGAATACAATGAGCAGTTCTTC.